This entry describes one TCR beta chain. What it binds is not known. CDR3 size: 13 residues. V was clipped by 2 bases and J by 4 bases, with 8 bases between them. Germline assignment: CDR1 KGHSH and CDR2 LQKENI. The sample belongs to a study of cytomegalovirus exposure and HLA in healthy donors. Regarding the study as a whole: Specific recognition of CMV antigens was confirmed in vitro for a few chains (all CMV-associated). 164 TCR beta chains were listed as cytomegalovirus-associated. One later analysis, an examination of the 90 to 150 validation repertoires, found that first-cohort TCR clusters tended to co-occur in them.

TCRdb keeps only in-frame clones here, not all; method: immunoSEQ multiplex PCR. The table records about 190,000 clones, approximately 83% of them present only once. This receptor was identified in a woman aged 18 to 35 in good health and CMV-seropositive. The gene calls are TRBV18 and TRBJ1-2, with D possibly TRBD1 on 6 matching bases. Input material: PBMCs. CDR3 nucleotide sequence: TGTGCCAGCTCACCAGACAGGACCTATGGCTACACCTTC. As protein: CASSPDRTYGYTF.